This T cell receptor (beta chain) was observed in a study of blood T cell repertoires in COVID-19. CDR1 and CDR2 (germline): SGHRS, YFSETQ. V was cut by 4 bases and J by 2 bases, with 17 bases left in between. CDR3 length: 16 amino acids. The protocol was immunoSEQ multiplex PCR, while the TCRdb copy is restricted to in-frame clones and leaves out a portion. The table shows some 300,000 clones, with 70% to 90% occurring only once. This clone was observed a single time. The genes are TRBV5-1 and TRBJ2-3; D may be TRBD2 (7 bases). Material for sequencing was peripheral blood. The TCR was taken from a woman aged 70 to 79 with COVID-19, enrolled during active disease. CDR3 DNA sequence: TGCGCCAGCAGCCTCATGGGGGGGGCGAACACAGATACGCAGTATTTT. Translated, it gives CASSLMGGANTDTQYF.